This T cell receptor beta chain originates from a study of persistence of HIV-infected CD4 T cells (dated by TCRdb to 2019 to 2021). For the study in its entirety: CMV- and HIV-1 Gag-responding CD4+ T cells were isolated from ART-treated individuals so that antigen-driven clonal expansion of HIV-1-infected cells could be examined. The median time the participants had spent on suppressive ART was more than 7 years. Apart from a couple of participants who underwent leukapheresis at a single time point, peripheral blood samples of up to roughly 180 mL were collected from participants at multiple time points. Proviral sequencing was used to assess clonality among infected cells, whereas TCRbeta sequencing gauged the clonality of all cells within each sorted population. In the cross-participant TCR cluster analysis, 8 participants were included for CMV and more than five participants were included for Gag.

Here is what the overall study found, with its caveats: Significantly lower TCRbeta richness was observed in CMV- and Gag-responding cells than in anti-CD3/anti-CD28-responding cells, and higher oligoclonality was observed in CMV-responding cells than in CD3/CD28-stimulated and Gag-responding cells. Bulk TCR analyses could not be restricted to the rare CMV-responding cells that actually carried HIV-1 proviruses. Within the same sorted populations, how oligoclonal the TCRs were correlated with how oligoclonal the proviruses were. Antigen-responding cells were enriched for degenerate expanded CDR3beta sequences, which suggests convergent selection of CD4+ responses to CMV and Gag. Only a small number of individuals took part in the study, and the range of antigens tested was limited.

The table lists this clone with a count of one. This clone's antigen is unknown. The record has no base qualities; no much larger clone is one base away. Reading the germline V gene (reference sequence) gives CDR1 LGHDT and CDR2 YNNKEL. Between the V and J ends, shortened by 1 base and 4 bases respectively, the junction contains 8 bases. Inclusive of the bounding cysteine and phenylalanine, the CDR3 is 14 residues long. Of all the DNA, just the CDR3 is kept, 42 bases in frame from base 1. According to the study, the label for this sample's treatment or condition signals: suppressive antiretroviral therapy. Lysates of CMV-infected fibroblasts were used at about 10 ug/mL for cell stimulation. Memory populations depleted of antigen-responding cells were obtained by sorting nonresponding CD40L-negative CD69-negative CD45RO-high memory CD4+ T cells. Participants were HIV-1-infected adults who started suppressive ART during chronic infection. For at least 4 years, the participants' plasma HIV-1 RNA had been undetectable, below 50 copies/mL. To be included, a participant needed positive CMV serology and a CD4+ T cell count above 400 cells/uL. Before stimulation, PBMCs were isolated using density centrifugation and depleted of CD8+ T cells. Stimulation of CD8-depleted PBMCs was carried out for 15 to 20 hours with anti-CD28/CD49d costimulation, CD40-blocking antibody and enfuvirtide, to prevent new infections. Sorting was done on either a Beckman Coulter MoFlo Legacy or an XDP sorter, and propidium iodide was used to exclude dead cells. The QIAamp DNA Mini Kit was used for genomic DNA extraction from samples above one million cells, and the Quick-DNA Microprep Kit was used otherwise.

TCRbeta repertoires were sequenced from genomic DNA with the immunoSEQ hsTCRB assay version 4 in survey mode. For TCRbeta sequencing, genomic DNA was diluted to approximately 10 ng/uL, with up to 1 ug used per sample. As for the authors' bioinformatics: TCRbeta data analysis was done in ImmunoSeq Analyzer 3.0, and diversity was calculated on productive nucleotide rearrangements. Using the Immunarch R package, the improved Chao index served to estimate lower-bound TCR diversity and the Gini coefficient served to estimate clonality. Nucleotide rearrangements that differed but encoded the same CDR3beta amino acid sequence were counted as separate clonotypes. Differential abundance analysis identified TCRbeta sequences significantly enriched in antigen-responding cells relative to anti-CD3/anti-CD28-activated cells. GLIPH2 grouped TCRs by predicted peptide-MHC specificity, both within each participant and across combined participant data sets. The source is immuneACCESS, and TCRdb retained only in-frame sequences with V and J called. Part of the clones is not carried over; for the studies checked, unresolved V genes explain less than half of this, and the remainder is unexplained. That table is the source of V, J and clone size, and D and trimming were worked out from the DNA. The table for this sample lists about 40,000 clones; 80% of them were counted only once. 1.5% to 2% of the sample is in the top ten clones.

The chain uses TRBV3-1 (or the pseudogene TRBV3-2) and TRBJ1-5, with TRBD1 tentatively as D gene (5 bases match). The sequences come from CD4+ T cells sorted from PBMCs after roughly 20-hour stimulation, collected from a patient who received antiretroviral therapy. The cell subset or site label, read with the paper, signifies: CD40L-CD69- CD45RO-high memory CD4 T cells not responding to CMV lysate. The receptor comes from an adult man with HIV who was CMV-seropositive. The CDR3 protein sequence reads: CASSQAGGNQPQHF. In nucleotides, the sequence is TGTGCCAGCAGCCAAGCGGGGGGTAATCAGCCCCAGCATTTT.